This is a list of T cell receptor beta chains from one sample in a study of cytomegalovirus exposure and HLA in healthy donors. Profiled with immunoSEQ multiplex PCR; TCRdb holds only in-frame clones, not every one. Of 120,000 to 150,000 clones in the sample, approximately 80% were seen once. Sequencing input: PBMCs. Receptors were obtained from a man in his forties in good health and CMV-seropositive. CDR3s include the opening cysteine and the closing phenylalanine or tryptophan. The D gene is left open where the match is weak. Part of the rows lack a size; the others show once, few, many or a class for expanded clones.

length | D | J | size | V | CDR3 | DNA
13 | . | TRBJ2-7 | . | TRBV5-4 | CASSLTGDYEQYF | TGTGCCAGCAGCTTGACAGGAGACTACGAGCAGTACTTC
15 | TRBD2 | TRBJ2-1 | . | TRBV7-7 | CASSAGLAGGNEQFF | TGTGCTAGCAGCGCCGGACTAGCGGGCGGAAATGAGCAGTTCTTC
16 | . | TRBJ2-7 | . | TRBV9 | CASSVGLEGPSYEQYF | TGTGCCAGCAGCGTAGGTCTAGAGGGCCCCTCCTACGAGCAGTACTTC
13 | . | TRBJ2-7 | . | TRBV6-6 | CASRVAEIYEQYF | TGTGCCAGCAGGGTAGCGGAAATCTACGAGCAGTACTTC
12 | . | TRBJ1-1 | . | TRBV6-6 | CASCGGSYEAFF | TGTGCCAGCTGCGGCGGCAGTTATGAAGCTTTCTTT
11 | TRBD1 | TRBJ1-1 | . | TRBV18 | CASSDRGEAFF | TGTGCCAGCTCGGACAGGGGTGAAGCTTTCTTT
14 | . | TRBJ2-7 | . | TRBV29-1 | CSVVVLAGRYEQYF | TGCAGCGTTGTCGTCCTTGCGGGAAGATACGAGCAGTACTTC
13 | TRBD1 | TRBJ2-7 | once | TRBV5-1 | CASRGQGSYEQYF | TGCGCCAGCAGGGGACAGGGCTCCTACGAGCAGTACTTC
15 | TRBD1 | TRBJ2-5 | . | TRBV7-9 | CASSPRDREKETQYF | TGTGCCAGCAGCCCACGGGACAGGGAGAAAGAGACCCAGTACTTC
14 | TRBD1 | TRBJ1-2 | . | TRBV10-3 | CAISLGQGYYGYTF | TGTGCCATCAGCCTGGGACAGGGATACTATGGCTACACCTTC
16 | . | TRBJ1-5 | . | TRBV5-1 | CASSLAPGYSNQPQHF | TGCGCCAGCAGCTTGGCCCCAGGTTATAGCAATCAGCCCCAGCATTTT
17 | TRBD2 | TRBJ2-7 | . | TRBV10-3 | CAISESRGLAGGYEQYF | TGTGCCATCAGTGAGTCTAGAGGACTAGCGGGAGGTTACGAGCAGTACTTC
14 | . | TRBJ2-5 | . | TRBV9 | CASSTQDTLETQYF | TGTGCCAGCAGCACACAGGACACCCTAGAGACCCAGTACTTC
15 | TRBD1 | TRBJ2-7 | . | TRBV11-2 | CASSPPRDSEYEQYF | TGTGCCAGCAGCCCCCCCAGGGACAGCGAATACGAGCAGTACTTC
16 | TRBD2 | TRBJ2-1 | . | TRBV9 | CASSLGTSGTYNEQFF | TGTGCCAGCAGCCTTGGGACTAGCGGGACCTACAATGAGCAGTTCTTC
13 | TRBD1 | TRBJ1-2 | . | TRBV5-4 | CASSPGQGYGYTF | TGTGCCAGCAGCCCCGGACAGGGGTATGGCTACACCTTC
16 | . | TRBJ1-5 | . | TRBV7-8 | CASSLVGFGGIQPQHF | TGTGCCAGCAGCTTAGTTGGTTTTGGGGGGATTCAGCCCCAGCATTTT
14 | TRBD1 | TRBJ1-2 | few | TRBV6-5 | CASSKGPGGYGYTF | TGTGCCAGCAGTAAGGGGCCAGGGGGCTATGGCTACACCTTC
16 | . | TRBJ2-6 | . | TRBV7-6 | CASSLEPSSGANVLTF | TGTGCCAGCAGCTTAGAGCCTAGCTCTGGGGCCAACGTCCTGACTTTC
14 | TRBD1 | TRBJ1-4 | . | TRBV2 | CASMLTGGNEKLFF | TGTGCCAGCATGTTGACAGGGGGTAATGAAAAACTGTTTTTT
15 | . | TRBJ1-6 | . | TRBV6-1 | CASSGGASYNSPLHF | TGTGCCAGCAGTGGCGGCGCGTCCTATAATTCACCCCTCCACTTT
14 | . | TRBJ1-4 | . | TRBV7-9 | CASSFGSSNEKLFF | TGTGCCAGCAGCTTCGGGAGTTCAAATGAAAAACTGTTTTTT
16 | TRBD1 | TRBJ2-1 | . | TRBV5-8 | CASSLLGQGGGNEQFF | TGTGCCAGCAGCTTGTTGGGACAGGGGGGAGGGAATGAGCAGTTCTTC
14 | . | TRBJ1-1 | . | TRBV10-3 | CAISENLPGTEAFF | TGTGCCATCAGTGAGAACCTCCCGGGGACTGAAGCTTTCTTT
16 | . | TRBJ1-2 | . | TRBV5-6 | CASSDTGLTYGYGYTF | TGTGCCAGCAGCGATACGGGACTGACCTACGGCTATGGCTACACCTTC
15 | TRBD1 | TRBJ1-4 | . | TRBV5-1 | CASSLTGTGREKLFF | TGCGCCAGCAGCTTGACGGGGACAGGGCGTGAAAAACTGTTTTTT
16 | . | TRBJ2-7 | once | TRBV2 | CASREQGRLSAYEQYF | TGTGCCAGCAGAGAACAGGGTCGATTATCCGCCTACGAGCAGTACTTC
14 | TRBD2 | TRBJ2-7 | . | TRBV18 | CASSPRREGYEQYF | TGTGCCAGCTCACCCCGGCGGGAGGGTTACGAGCAGTACTTC
17 | TRBD2 | TRBJ2-5 | . | TRBV7-9 | CASRSGTSGSSRETQYF | TGTGCCAGCAGGTCCGGGACTAGCGGGAGCAGTCGGGAGACCCAGTACTTC
14 | . | TRBJ2-1 | . | TRBV25-1 | CASSEPPGHNEQFF | TGTGCCAGCAGTGAGCCTCCAGGTCACAATGAGCAGTTCTTC
11 | . | TRBJ2-7 | . | TRBV6-1 | CASRVGDEQYF | TGTGCCAGCAGGGTCGGAGACGAGCAGTACTTC
14 | TRBD1 | TRBJ1-5 | . | TRBV10-3 | CAISEGQGNQPQHF | TGTGCCATCAGTGAGGGACAGGGGAATCAGCCCCAGCATTTT
12 | . | TRBJ1-4 | . | TRBV2 | CASSGGPEKLFF | TGTGCCAGCAGTGGGGGGCCCGAAAAACTGTTTTTT
16 | TRBD2 | TRBJ2-3 | . | TRBV13 | CASSLKRGGRRDTQYF | TGTGCCAGCAGCTTAAAGCGGGGGGGCCGAAGAGATACGCAGTATTTT
16 | TRBD1 | TRBJ2-5 | . | TRBV5-1 | CASSLGGTGLQGEQYF | TGCGCCAGCAGCTTGGGCGGGACAGGGCTACAAGGGGAGCAGTACTTC
14 | TRBD2 | TRBJ2-2 | once | TRBV29-1 | CSVEVSHGTSGLFF | TGCAGCGTTGAAGTATCCCATGGGACTAGCGGGCTGTTTTTT
13 | . | TRBJ2-3 | once | TRBV2 | CARGTGMWDTQYF | TGTGCCAGGGGCACAGGGATGTGGGATACGCAGTATTTT